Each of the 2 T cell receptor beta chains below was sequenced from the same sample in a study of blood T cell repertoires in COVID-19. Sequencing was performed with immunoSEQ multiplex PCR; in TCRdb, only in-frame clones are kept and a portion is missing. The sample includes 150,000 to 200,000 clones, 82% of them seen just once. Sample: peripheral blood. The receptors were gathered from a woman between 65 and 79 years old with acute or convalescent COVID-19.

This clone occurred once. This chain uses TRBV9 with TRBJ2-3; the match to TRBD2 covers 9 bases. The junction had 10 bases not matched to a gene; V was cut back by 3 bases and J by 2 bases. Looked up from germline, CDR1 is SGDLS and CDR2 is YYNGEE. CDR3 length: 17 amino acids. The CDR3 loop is CASSGGLARTITDTQYF. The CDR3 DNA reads TGTGCCAGCAGCGGGGGACTAGCTAGGACTATCACAGATACGCAGTATTTT.

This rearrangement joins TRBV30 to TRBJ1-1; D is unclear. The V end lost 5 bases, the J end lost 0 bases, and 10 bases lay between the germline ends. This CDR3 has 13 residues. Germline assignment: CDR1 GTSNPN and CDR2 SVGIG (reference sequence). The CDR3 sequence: CAWAPSLNTEAFF. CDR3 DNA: TGTGCCTGGGCCCCTTCTTTGAACACTGAAGCTTTCTTT.